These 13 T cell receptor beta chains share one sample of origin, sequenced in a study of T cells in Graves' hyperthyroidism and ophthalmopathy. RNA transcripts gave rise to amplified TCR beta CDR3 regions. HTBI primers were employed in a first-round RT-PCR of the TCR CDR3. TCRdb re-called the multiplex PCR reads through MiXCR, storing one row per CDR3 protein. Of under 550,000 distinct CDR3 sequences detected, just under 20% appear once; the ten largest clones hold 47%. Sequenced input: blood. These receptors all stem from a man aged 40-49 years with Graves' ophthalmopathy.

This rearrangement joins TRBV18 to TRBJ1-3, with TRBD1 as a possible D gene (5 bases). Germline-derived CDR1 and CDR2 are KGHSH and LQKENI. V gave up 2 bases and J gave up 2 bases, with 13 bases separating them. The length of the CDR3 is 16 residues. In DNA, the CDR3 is TGTGCCAGCTCACCAAGGGACTCAATAACTGGAAACACCATATATTTT. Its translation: CASSPRDSITGNTIYF. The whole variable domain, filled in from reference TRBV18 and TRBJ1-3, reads NAGVMQNPRHLVRRRGQEARLRCSPMKGHSHVYWYRQLPEEGLKFMVYLQKENIIDESGMPKERFSAEFPKEGPSILRIQQVVRGDSAAYFCASSPRDSITGNTIYFGEGSWLTVV.

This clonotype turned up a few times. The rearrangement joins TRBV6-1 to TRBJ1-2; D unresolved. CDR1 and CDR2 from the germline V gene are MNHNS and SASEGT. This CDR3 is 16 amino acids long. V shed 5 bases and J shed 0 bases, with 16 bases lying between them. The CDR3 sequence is CASSYASGRANYGYTF. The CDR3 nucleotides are TGTGCCAGCAGTTACGCCAGCGGACGTGCTAACTATGGCTACACCTTC.

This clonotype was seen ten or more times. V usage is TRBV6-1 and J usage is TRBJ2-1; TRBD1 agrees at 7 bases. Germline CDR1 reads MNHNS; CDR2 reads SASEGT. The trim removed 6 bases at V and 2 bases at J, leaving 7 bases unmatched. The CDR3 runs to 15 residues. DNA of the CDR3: TGTGCCAGCAGGTTGGACAGGTCCACCTACAATGAGCAGTTCTTC. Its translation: CASRLDRSTYNEQFF.

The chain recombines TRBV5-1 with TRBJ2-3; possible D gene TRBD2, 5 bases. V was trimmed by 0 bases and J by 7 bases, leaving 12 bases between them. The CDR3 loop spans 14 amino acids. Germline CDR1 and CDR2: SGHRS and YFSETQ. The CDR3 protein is CASSLGQWENTQYF. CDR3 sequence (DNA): TGCGCCAGCAGCTTGGGGCAGTGGGAGAATACGCAGTATTTT. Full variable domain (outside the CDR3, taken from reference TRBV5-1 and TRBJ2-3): KAGVTQTPRYLIKTRGQQVTLSCSPISGHRSVSWYQQTPGQGLQFLFEYFSETQRNKGNFPGRFSGRQFSNSRSEMNVSTLELGDSALYLCASSLGQWENTQYFGPGTRLTVL.

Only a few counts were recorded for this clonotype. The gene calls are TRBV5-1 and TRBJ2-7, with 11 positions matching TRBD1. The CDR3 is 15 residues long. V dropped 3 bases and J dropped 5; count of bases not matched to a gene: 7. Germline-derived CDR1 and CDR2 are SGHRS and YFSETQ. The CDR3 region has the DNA TGCGCCAGCAGCTACGGACAGGGGGCTGGTCACGAGCAGTACTTC. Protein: CASSYGQGAGHEQYF.

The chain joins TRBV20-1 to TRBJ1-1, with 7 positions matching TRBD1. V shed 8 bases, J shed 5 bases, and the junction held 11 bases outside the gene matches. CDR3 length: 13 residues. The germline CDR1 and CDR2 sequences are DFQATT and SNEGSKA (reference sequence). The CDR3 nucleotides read TGCAGTTCAACAGGGGATTGGGGAACTGAAGCTTTCTTT. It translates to CSSTGDWGTEAFF.

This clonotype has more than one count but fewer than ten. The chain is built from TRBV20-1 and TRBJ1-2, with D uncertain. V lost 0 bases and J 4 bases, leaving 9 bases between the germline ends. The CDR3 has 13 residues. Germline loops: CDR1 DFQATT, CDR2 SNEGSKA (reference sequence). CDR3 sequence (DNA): TGCAGTGCTAGAGATCATGCCTCCTATGGCTACACCTTC. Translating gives CSARDHASYGYTF.

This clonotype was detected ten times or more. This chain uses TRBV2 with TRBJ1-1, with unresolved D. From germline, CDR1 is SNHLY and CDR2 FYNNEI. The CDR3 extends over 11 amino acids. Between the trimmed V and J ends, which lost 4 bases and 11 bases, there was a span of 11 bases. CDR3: CASSVGTLAFF. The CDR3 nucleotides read TGTGCCAGCAGTGTTGGTACCCTGGCTTTCTTT. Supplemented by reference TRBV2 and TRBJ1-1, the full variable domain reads EPEVTQTPSHQVTQMGQEVILRCVPISNHLYFYWYRQILGQKVEFLVSFYNNEISEKSEIFDDQFSVERPDGSNFTLKIRSTKLEDSAMYFCASSVGTLAFFGQGTRLTVV.

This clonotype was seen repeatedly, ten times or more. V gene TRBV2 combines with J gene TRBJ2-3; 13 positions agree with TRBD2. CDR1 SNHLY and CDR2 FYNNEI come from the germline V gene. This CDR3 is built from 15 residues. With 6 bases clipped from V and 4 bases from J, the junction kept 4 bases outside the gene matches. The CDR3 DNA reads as TGTGCCAGCAGCCGACTAGCGGGAGGCGCAGATACGCAGTATTTT. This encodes CASSRLAGGADTQYF.

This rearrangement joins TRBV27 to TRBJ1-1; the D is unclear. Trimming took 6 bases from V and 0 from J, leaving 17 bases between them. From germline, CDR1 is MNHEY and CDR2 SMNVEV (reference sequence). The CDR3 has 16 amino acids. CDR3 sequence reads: CASRIWASTMNTEAFF. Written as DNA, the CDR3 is TGTGCCAGCAGGATTTGGGCGTCTACCATGAACACTGAAGCTTTCTTT.

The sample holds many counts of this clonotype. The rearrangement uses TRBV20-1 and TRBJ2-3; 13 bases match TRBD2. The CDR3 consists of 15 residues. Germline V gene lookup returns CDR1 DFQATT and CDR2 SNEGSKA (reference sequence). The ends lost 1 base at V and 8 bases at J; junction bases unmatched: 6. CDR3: CSARGTSGRGGTQYF. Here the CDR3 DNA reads TGCAGTGCTAGAGGGACTAGCGGGAGAGGGGGTACGCAGTATTTT.

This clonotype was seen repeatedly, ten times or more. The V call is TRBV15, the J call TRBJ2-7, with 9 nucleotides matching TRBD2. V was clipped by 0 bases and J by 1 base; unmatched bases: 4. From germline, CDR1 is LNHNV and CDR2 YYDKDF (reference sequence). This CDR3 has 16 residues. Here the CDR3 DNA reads TGTGCCACCAGCAGAGATGGTAGCGGGAGTTCCTACGAGCAGTACTTC. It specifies CATSRDGSGSSYEQYF.

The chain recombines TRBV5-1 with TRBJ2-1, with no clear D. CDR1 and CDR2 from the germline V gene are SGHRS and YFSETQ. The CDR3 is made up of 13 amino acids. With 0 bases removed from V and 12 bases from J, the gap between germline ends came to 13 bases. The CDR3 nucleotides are TGCGCCAGCAGCTTGGCTATGAGCGACGCGCAGTTCTTC. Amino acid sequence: CASSLAMSDAQFF.